These 30 T cell receptor beta chains originate from one sample sequenced in a study of early T cells in non-severe SARS-CoV-2 infection. TCRdb used MiXCR to reprocess the 5' RACE reads, holding one entry per CDR3 protein. Found here are just over 25,000 distinct CDR3 sequences, more than 4% of them singletons; the top ten hold 10%. Sequenced sample: whole blood. These receptors were obtained from an adult who was a healthcare worker with PCR-confirmed SARS-CoV-2 infection or an uninfected control (not recorded which).

This clonotype was counted ten times or more. CDR3 coding DNA: TGCGCCAGCAGTGAAAGTTCTGGGTACCACGAGCAGTACTTC. As protein: CASSESSGYHEQYF. The V call is TRBV10-2, the J call TRBJ2-7; D is unclear. Trimming removed 3 bases from V and 5 bases from J, with 14 bases in between. This CDR3 contains 14 residues. The germline V gene has CDR1 WSHSY and CDR2 SAAADI.

The table lists this clonotype with a few counts. The V gene is TRBV20-1, the J gene TRBJ2-7, with D perhaps TRBD1 or TRBD2 (5 bases each). With 2 bases removed from V and 5 bases from J, the gap between germline ends came to 16 bases. The CDR3 has 14 amino acids. Germline CDR1 reads DFQATT; CDR2 reads SNEGSKA (reference sequence). The CDR3 sequence: CSARKVTGTHEQYF. CDR3 DNA sequence: TGCAGTGCTAGAAAGGTAACCGGGACCCACGAGCAGTACTTC.

This clonotype was counted many times. The chain carries TRBV7-6 and TRBJ2-7, with D tentatively TRBD1 or TRBD2 (5 bases each). The CDR3 has 16 amino acids. Trimming stripped 5 bases from V and 3 bases from J, with 20 bases between. Germline values: CDR1 SGHVS, CDR2 FNYEAQ. The CDR3 sequence is CASSITSGTIIYEQYF. DNA for the CDR3: TGTGCCAGCAGCATAACCTCCGGGACGATTATCTACGAGCAGTACTTC.

The J gene is TRBJ2-5, the V gene TRBV29-1; 7 bases fit TRBD1. Germline assignment: CDR1 SQVTM and CDR2 ANQGSEA. CDR3 length: 13 amino acids. The junction had 7 bases not matched to a gene; V was cut back by 4 bases and J by 5 bases. CDR3 sequence: CSVGAGGVETQYF. Here the CDR3 DNA reads TGCAGCGTTGGCGCAGGGGGAGTCGAGACCCAGTACTTC.

This clonotype was recorded many times. The rearrangement joins TRBV19 to TRBJ2-1; 8 bases are a match to TRBD2. Per the germline V gene, CDR1 is LNHDA and CDR2 is SQIVND (reference sequence). V shed 10 bases and J 6 bases; nucleotides not matched to a gene: 11. The CDR3 has 14 amino acids. CDR3 residues: CATSSSGPINEQFF. CDR3 in DNA: TGTGCCACCAGCTCTAGCGGGCCTATCAATGAGCAGTTCTTC. Variable domain in full (rest from reference TRBV19 and TRBJ2-1): DGGITQSPKYLFRKEGQNVTLSCEQNLNHDAMYWYRQDPGQGLRLIYYSQIVNDFQKGDIAEGYSVSREKKESFPLTVTSAQKNPTAFYLCATSSSGPINEQFFGPGTRLTVL.

This clonotype appeared many times. The chain has TRBV11-2 and TRBJ2-1, with D unresolved. V dropped 5 bases and J dropped 1 base, with 18 bases sitting between them. Germline V gene data show CDR1 as SGHAT and CDR2 as FQNNGV. This CDR3 is built from 17 residues. CDR3 DNA: TGTGCCAGCAGCCCCCGTGTAGGCGGCGGTTCCTACAATGAGCAGTTCTTC. Amino acid sequence: CASSPRVGGGSYNEQFF.

This clonotype showed up just a few times. This chain links TRBV9 with TRBJ1-1; D ambiguous. In germline, CDR1 is SGDLS, CDR2 YYNGEE. CDR3 length equals 14 residues. V was shortened by 3 bases and J by 2 bases, with 11 bases between the two germline ends. CDR3 protein: CASSAQKSNTEAFF. The CDR3 region has the DNA TGTGCCAGCAGCGCCCAGAAGAGCAACACTGAAGCTTTCTTT.

CDR3 in DNA: TGTGCCACCAGCAGAGATTTGGGTTACGAGCAGTACTTC. This sequence encodes CATSRDLGYEQYF. The V and J genes are TRBV15 and TRBJ2-7, with D unclear. V lost 0 bases to trimming and J lost 4 bases, with 7 bases between them. Germline V gene sequence: CDR1 LNHNV, CDR2 YYDKDF (reference sequence). This CDR3 has 13 amino acids.

This clonotype was seen ten or more times. V is TRBV5-1 and J is TRBJ2-7; 11 bases are shared with TRBD1. This CDR3 comprises 16 residues. Unmatched junction bases numbered 8, after V lost 4 bases and J lost 2 bases. CDR1 and CDR2 (germline): SGHRS, YFSETQ. In DNA form, the CDR3 reads TGCGCCAGCAGCGTTCGGACAGGGGGCGGCACCTACGAGCAGTACTTC. This codes for CASSVRTGGGTYEQYF.

Many counts were recorded for this clonotype. The CDR3 bases are TGCAGCGTTGGAGGGGGGCGGTCCTCCTACAATGAGCAGTTCTTC. This sequence encodes CSVGGGRSSYNEQFF. This chain connects TRBV29-1 to TRBJ2-1; D possibly uses TRBD1 or TRBD2 (6 bases each). V was clipped by 4 bases and J by 0 bases, with 13 bases between them. The CDR3 has 15 amino acids. Germline lookup yields CDR1 SQVTM and CDR2 ANQGSEA.

This clonotype was observed at least ten times. The chain's CDR3 is CASSNRWAYEQYF. The CDR3 DNA is TGTGCCAGCAGCAACCGGTGGGCCTACGAGCAGTACTTC. The chain uses TRBV7-2 and TRBJ2-7; D is undetermined. This CDR3 is 13 amino acids long. Looked up from germline, CDR1 is SGHTA and CDR2 is FQGNSA. V gave up 5 bases and J gave up 2 bases, with 10 bases separating them. The full variable domain, rest sourced from reference TRBV7-2 and TRBJ2-7, is GAGVSQSPSNKVTEKGKDVELRCDPISGHTALYWYRQSLGQGLEFLIYFQGNSAPDKSGLPSDRFSAERTGGSVSTLTIQRTQQEDSAVYLCASSNRWAYEQYFGPGTRLTVT.

This clonotype was counted only a few times. The rearrangement joins TRBV10-2 to TRBJ2-1; D is undetermined. Germline loops: CDR1 WSHSY, CDR2 SAAADI. V lost 8 bases to trimming and J lost 7 bases, with 15 bases between them. The CDR3 has 13 residues. This CDR3 reads CASLGRAGNEQFF. CDR3 sequence (DNA): TGCGCCAGCCTAGGAAGAGCCGGAAATGAGCAGTTCTTC.

The V call is TRBV14, the J call TRBJ1-1; 7 bases match TRBD1. CDR1 is SGHDN and CDR2 is FVKESK in the germline V gene. The CDR3 runs to 15 residues. After removal of 2 bases from V and 10 bases from J, the junction contained 13 bases not matched to a gene. In DNA, the CDR3 is TGTGCCAGCAGCCAATCGAGGGGGCCCTCTCGAGGAGCTTTCTTT. Translated: CASSQSRGPSRGAFF.

There are many counts of this clonotype. This chain uses TRBV3-1 with TRBJ1-1, with D perhaps TRBD1 (5 bases). Germline CDR1 reads LGHDT; CDR2 reads YNNKEL (reference sequence). The CDR3 totals 18 residues. Trimming removed 3 bases at V and 4 bases at J, with 24 bases between. For the CDR3, the DNA is TGTGCCAGCAGCCACTCAACCCTCACGGCCAGGGACCGCACTGAAGCTTTCTTT. As protein: CASSHSTLTARDRTEAFF.

On this clonotype: This may come from a read error, since a much larger clone is one base off. This sequence joins TRBV6-1 and TRBJ1-1; D is unresolved. CDR3 length equals 17 residues. In germline, CDR1 is MNHNS, CDR2 SASEGT. Trimming left V 4 bases short and J 1 base short, with 19 bases between. CDR3 nucleotides: TGTGCCAGCAGTGTGGGGAGCCGAGGGCCCCAGAACACTGAAGCTTTCTTT. Amino acid sequence: CASSVGSRGPQNTEAFF.

This clonotype was seen repeatedly, ten times or more. V usage is TRBV21-1 and J usage is TRBJ2-4. TRBV21-1 is a listed pseudogene. There are 16 residues in the CDR3. The CDR3 here is CASSNRPVKAKNIQYF. CDR3 DNA: TGTGCCAGCAGCAATCGGCCGGTAAAAGCCAAAAACATTCAGTACTTC.

J is TRBJ1-3 and V is TRBV7-9, with D perhaps matching TRBD1 (5 bases). The germline V gene has CDR1 SEHNR and CDR2 FQNEAQ (reference sequence). The CDR3 runs to 12 residues. CDR3 sequence reads: CASGDSGNTIYF. The DNA for the CDR3 is TGTGCTTCGGGGGACTCTGGAAACACCATATATTTT.

This clonotype turned up a few times. This chain connects TRBV6-2 or TRBV6-3 to TRBJ2-7, with 10 bases fitting TRBD1. The CDR3 loop spans 16 amino acids. V shed 4 bases and J 4 bases; nucleotides not matched to a gene: 10. Per the germline V gene, CDR1 is MNHEY and CDR2 is SVGEGT. The CDR3 protein is CASSFFPGQGPYEQYF. CDR3 sequence (DNA): TGTGCCAGCAGTTTCTTTCCGGGACAGGGGCCGTACGAGCAGTACTTC.

With respect to this clonotype: This may be a read error: a much more frequent sequence differs by one nucleotide. This chain joins TRBV19 and TRBJ2-3; TRBD2 agrees at 7 bases. Germline CDR1 and CDR2: LNHDA and SQIVND (reference sequence). The V gene end was trimmed by 6 bases and the J gene end by 8 bases; junction bases not matched to a gene: 14. The CDR3 runs 15 residues. CDR3 bases: TGTGCCAGTAGCCTCGGGGGACTACATCGAGTTACGCAGTATTTT. As protein: CASSLGGLHRVTQYF.

This clonotype was observed at least ten times. The chain links TRBV6-2 or TRBV6-3 to TRBJ1-5; D uncertain. Per germline, CDR1 MNHEY and CDR2 SVGEGT. CDR3 length: 14 residues. Trimming removed 2 bases at V and 6 bases at J, with 11 bases between. CDR3 loop: CASSYQQLIQPQHF. CDR3 DNA: TGTGCCAGCAGTTACCAACAGTTGATTCAGCCCCAGCATTTT.

This clonotype was recorded many times. The genes are TRBV2 and TRBJ2-1, with TRBD1 as a possible D gene (5 bases). The CDR3 loop spans 14 amino acids. In germline, CDR1 is SNHLY, CDR2 FYNNEI. Trimming shortened V by 8 bases and J by 4 bases, and 15 bases separated the two germline ends. The CDR3 sequence: CASRGARGYNEQFF. CDR3 DNA sequence: TGTGCCAGCCGTGGGGCTAGGGGTTACAATGAGCAGTTCTTC.

This clonotype was seen many times. The chain couples TRBV24-1 to TRBJ1-5; TRBD1 agrees at 7 bases. V trimming: 9 bases; J trimming: 7 bases; junction bases outside the gene matches: 11. The CDR3 extends over 14 amino acids. CDR1 is KGHDR and CDR2 is SFDVKD in the germline V gene. In DNA form, the CDR3 reads TGTGCCACCCCCGAGACAGGGTCCCAGCAGCCCCAGCATTTT. It codes for CATPETGSQQPQHF.

There are many counts of this clonotype. The chain carries TRBV3-1 and TRBJ2-7, with 12 bases lining up with TRBD2. The CDR3 is 17 residues long. V gave up 4 bases and J gave up 0 bases; unmatched junction bases: 7. Germline V gene data show CDR1 as LGHDT and CDR2 as YNNKEL (reference sequence). CDR3 residues: CASSPSLAGGSSYEQYF. The CDR3 DNA reads TGTGCCAGCAGCCCATCACTAGCGGGAGGATCCTCCTACGAGCAGTACTTC.

This clonotype was found many times. Here the CDR3 reads CASSFGSLNTEAFF. The CDR3 bases are TGCGCCAGCAGCTTCGGCAGCTTGAACACTGAAGCTTTCTTT. The chain carries TRBV5-1 and TRBJ1-1, with D unclear. CDR3 length: 14 amino acids. CDR1 is SGHRS and CDR2 is YFSETQ in the germline V gene. V gave up 2 bases and J gave up 0 bases, with 8 bases separating them.

This clonotype has at least ten counts. CDR3 loop: CASSMGQGSTDTQYF. The CDR3 region has the DNA TGTGCCAGTAGTATGGGACAGGGATCCACAGATACGCAGTATTTT. V gene TRBV19 combines with J gene TRBJ2-3; 9 nucleotides line up with TRBD1. V was pared by 3 bases and J by 2 bases, with 3 bases of the junction left unmatched. Germline V CDR1 and CDR2: LNHDA, SQIVND (reference sequence). There are 15 residues in the CDR3.

This clonotype was found many times. The V and J genes are TRBV7-2 and TRBJ1-6; TRBD1 is a possible D gene (6 bases). Germline CDR1 SGHTA, CDR2 FQGNSA. The CDR3 consists of 15 residues. The V end lost 2 bases, the J end lost 5 bases, and 10 bases lay between the germline ends. CDR3 coding DNA: TGTGCCAGCAGCTTATTGGACAGAGATAATTCACCCCTCCACTTT. Translated, it gives CASSLLDRDNSPLHF.

This clonotype was observed at least ten times. The chain uses TRBV5-1 and TRBJ2-3, with 14 bases identical to TRBD2. Germline V gives CDR1 SGHRS, CDR2 YFSETQ. Trimming removed 4 bases from V and 13 bases from J; junction bases left unmatched: 8. The CDR3 runs to 14 residues. The CDR3 DNA reads TGCGCCAGCAGCCTGGGACTAGCGGGAGAAGGGGAGTATTTT. Its translation is CASSLGLAGEGEYF.

Remarks on this clonotype: A single base separates this from a much larger clone, so it may be a read error. The V and J genes are TRBV28 and TRBJ2-7, with 9 bases matching TRBD1. The CDR3 totals 14 residues. Germline CDR1 MDHEN, CDR2 SYDVKM. The CDR3 DNA reads TGTGTCAGCAGGAATACACAGGGGGCGAGGGAGCAGTACTTC. This sequence encodes CVSRNTQGAREQYF.

This clonotype was detected many times. The chain carries TRBV11-2 and TRBJ2-7, with 7 positions matching TRBD2. CDR1 SGHAT and CDR2 FQNNGV come from the germline V gene. The CDR3 sequence is 15 residues long. J was trimmed by 0 bases and V by 4 bases; bases with no gene match: 6. This chain's CDR3 is CASSYRSGSSYEQYF. Written as DNA, the CDR3 is TGTGCCAGCAGCTATCGTAGCGGGTCCTCCTACGAGCAGTACTTC.

This clonotype was counted ten times or more. V is TRBV3-1 and J is TRBJ2-3, with unresolved D. Trimming removed 1 base at V and 5 bases at J, with 4 bases between. The CDR3 is 12 amino acids. Germline V gene data show CDR1 as LGHDT and CDR2 as YNNKEL (reference sequence). In DNA form, the CDR3 reads TGTGCCAGCAGCCAAGTTCTAGATACGCAGTATTTT. The encoded protein is CASSQVLDTQYF.